These T cell receptor beta chains were read from a single sample in a study of blood T cells in healthy people across ages. TCRdb analysed the 5' RACE reads with MiXCR anew, one entry per CDR3 protein. There are 700,000 to 800,000 distinct CDR3 sequences in the sample; 40% to 45% occur only once, and about 20% lies in the top ten. Sequenced: blood. These receptors came from a woman aged 55 to 70 in good health. The CDR3 runs from the conserved cysteine through the conserved F or W. A D gene is named only where the DNA matches it firmly. The size entry is marked missing in some rows and otherwise reads once, few, many or a size class.

TRBJ2-3	TRBV6-2/TRBV6-3	few	TRBD2	TGTGCCAGCAGGGCCCGGCTAGCGGGAGGGACAGATACGCAGTATTTT	CASRARLAGGTDTQYF
TRBJ2-1	TRBV9	many	.	TGTGCCAGCAGCGTTGCCAGCGGCAGGGGGGAGCGCAATGAGCAGTTCTTC	CASSVASGRGERNEQFF
TRBJ2-5	TRBV6-2/TRBV6-3	many	.	TGTGCCAGCGGCTCCCGACGGAGGACGTACTTC	CASGSRRRTYF
TRBJ2-1	TRBV20-1	.	TRBD2	TGCAGTGCTAGAGGGGCTAGCGGGAGGGAACATGAGCAGTTCTTC	CSARGASGREHEQFF
TRBJ2-7	TRBV15	.	.	TGTGCCACCAGCAGAGAACTCCTTGGCGAGCAGTACTTC	CATSRELLGEQYF
TRBJ2-1	TRBV20-1	.	TRBD2	TGCAGTGCTAGCTTAAGGAGCGGGGGGGATAGTGAGCAGTTCTTC	CSASLRSGGDSEQFF
TRBJ2-3	TRBV3-1	.	TRBD2	TGTGCCAGCAGCCATCTACTAGCGGCACGCACAGATACGCAGTATTTT	CASSHLLAARTDTQYF
TRBJ2-6	TRBV4-3	few	.	TGCGCCAGCAGCACCCACGCGGGGGCCAACGTCCTGACTTTC	CASSTHAGANVLTF
TRBJ2-7	TRBV11-1	many	.	TGTGCCAGCAGTTTAGAGGACGAGCAGTACTTC	CASSLEDEQYF
TRBJ2-2	TRBV4-3	few	.	TGCGCCAGCAGCCCCAGGGTAGGGGCCACCGGGGAGCTGTTTTTT	CASSPRVGATGELFF
TRBJ1-1	TRBV15	.	.	TGTGCCACCAGCAGGAACGGCGGTGAAGCTTTCTTT	CATSRNGGEAFF
TRBJ2-6	TRBV3-1	few	.	TGTGCCAGCAGCCAAGATCCCGGCAGGACTGGGGCCAACGTCCTGACTTTC	CASSQDPGRTGANVLTF
TRBJ2-5	TRBV6-2/TRBV6-3	few	.	TGTGCCAGCAGATACCGGGGACGGCTTCAAGAGACCCAGTACTTC	CASRYRGRLQETQYF
TRBJ1-1	TRBV5-1	.	.	TGCGCCAGCAGCTCTGGGGGAGGATGGACAGAGACTGAAGCTTTCTTT	CASSSGGGWTETEAFF
TRBJ2-3	TRBV3-1	.	.	TGTGCCAGCAGCCAAGATCTGAGGGGAACAGATACGCAGTATTTT	CASSQDLRGTDTQYF
TRBJ2-1	TRBV7-2	.	TRBD2	TGCGCCAGCAGCTTAGAGGGTAGCGGGACCTACAATGAGCAGTTCTTC	CASSLEGSGTYNEQFF
TRBJ2-7	TRBV5-1	.	.	TGCGCCAGCAGCTACAATTACTACGAGCAGTACTTC	CASSYNYYEQYF
TRBJ2-1	TRBV7-3	.	TRBD2	TGTGCCAGCAGCCCCTCGGGGGGGCAGGTTATACACAATGAGCAGTTCTTC	CASSPSGGQVIHNEQFF
TRBJ2-1	TRBV5-1	.	TRBD1	TGCGCCAGCAGCTTGCTCCCTACAGGGGGGCAAAACAATGAGCAGTTCTTC	CASSLLPTGGQNNEQFF
TRBJ2-5	TRBV6-1	.	.	TGTGCCAGCAAACTGAACAGGGCAGGGGAAGAGACCCAGTACTTC	CASKLNRAGEETQYF
TRBJ1-2	TRBV10-3	.	TRBD1	TGTGCCATCACTGCGACAGGGAACAGTGGCTACACCTTC	CAITATGNSGYTF
TRBJ2-3	TRBV20-1	.	TRBD2	TGCAGTAGAGATAGCGGGGGGGTCACAGATACGCAGTATTTT	CSRDSGGVTDTQYF
TRBJ2-1	TRBV28	few	.	TGTGCCAGCAGTGTCGGTATTAGCTCCGGGCATGAGCAGTTCTTC	CASSVGISSGHEQFF
TRBJ1-1	TRBV6-2/TRBV6-3	.	.	TGTGCCAGCAGTTACGCCAGATTTAACACTGAAGCTTTCTTT	CASSYARFNTEAFF
TRBJ2-7	TRBV3-1	.	.	TGTGCCAGCAGCCAACCAAACCACCCTTCCTATCGAGGGCCTATAAGCTACGAGCAGTACTTC	CASSQPNHPSYRGPISYEQYF
TRBJ2-1	TRBV20-1	.	.	TGCAGTGCTAAACGGCAGGGCCCTTCTGAGCAGTTCTTC	CSAKRQGPSEQFF
TRBJ2-7	TRBV29-1	.	.	TGCAGCGTTGATGCCGCCGGAGCCTCCTACGAGCAGTACTTC	CSVDAAGASYEQYF
TRBJ2-7	TRBV5-1	once	.	TGCGCCAGCAGCTTGGCCGGGGAATCGTCCTACGAGCAGTACTTC	CASSLAGESSYEQYF
TRBJ1-1	TRBV6-1	few	.	TGTGCCAGCAGTGTCGGGGGGGTCACTGAAGCTTTCTTT	CASSVGGVTEAFF
TRBJ2-1	TRBV20-1	.	TRBD2	TGCAGTGCTAGATCCCCGGCTAGCGGTCCCAATGAGCAGTTCTTC	CSARSPASGPNEQFF
TRBJ2-1	TRBV7-9	many	.	TGTGCCAGCAGCTTAGACATGCGGATTGAGCAGTTCTTC	CASSLDMRIEQFF
TRBJ2-5	TRBV7-6	once	.	TGTGCCAGCACCGCCGGAGGGACCCAGTACTTC	CASTAGGTQYF